This entry features one T cell receptor (beta chain) sequence. A few counts support this clone. It has no known antigen specificity. Qualities for individual bases were not recorded, and no much larger clone is one base off. The germline V gene gives CDR1 as KGHSY and CDR2 as FQNENV. Cut back by 2 bases and 4 bases, the V and J ends lie 11 bases apart. Counted from cysteine to phenylalanine, this CDR3 has 14 amino acids. The read is trimmed to its CDR3 DNA, 42 bases read in frame from base 1. Whole blood was collected in K2EDTA tubes by collaborating institutions according to the institutions' own protocols. Collaborator samples were shipped for TCRbeta analysis as frozen whole blood, isolated PBMCs, or DNA extracted from either sample type. The data were obtained in a study of blood T cell repertoires in COVID-19 (dated by TCRdb to 2020 to 2022). Concerning the study at large: The collaborator samples originated in the United States, Italy and Spain and spanned the acute and convalescent phases of COVID-19. The material from the prospective study consisted of cDNA or gDNA derived from T cells, B-cell-depleted T cells, or PBMCs. Deeply sampled blood TCRbeta repertoires from subjects exposed to, actively infected with, or recovered from COVID-19 were included in the dataset. The repertoires were released in a freely available public database intended as a resource for research on the immune response to SARS-CoV-2. The samples were drawn from the first 160 participants of the ongoing ImmuneRACE study and from under 1,500 subjects provided by 6 global collaborators. Sample metadata almost always included a de-identified subject ID, COVID-19 status, age in years and sex. Where available, HLA class I and class II types were taken from metadata supplied by the sample provider and were not determined by assay-based typing. General study outcomes and caveats: The quantity of clinical and demographic metadata differed by source and by participant and was supplied without curation.

TCRbeta CDR3 regions were amplified from genomic DNA by means of the immunoSEQ Assay, a bias-controlled multiplex PCR. On the authors' methods: The number of nucleated cells in each sample was estimated by amplification of reference gene primers within the assay. To quantify the absolute abundance of each unique TCRbeta CDR3 rearrangement, sequence reads were collapsed and filtered. For each sample, productive Simpson clonality was calculated as the square root of Simpson's diversity index over productive rearrangements. The table was pulled from immuneACCESS by TCRdb, which kept in-frame rearrangements only. Such tables lose some clones; where checked, under half of the loss comes from unresolved V genes, and the rest has no known cause. The V and J calls and the clone size are those of that table, but D and trimming were determined from the DNA. This sample holds about 190,000 clones; 80% to 90% were observed only once. The ten largest clones capture around 5.2% of the sample.

Sequencing was carried out using peripheral blood. This sequence uses TRBV16 and TRBJ1-2; the D segment could be TRBD1, given 5 matching bases. This TCR was recovered from a woman aged 80 or over with acute or convalescent COVID-19. The DNA sequence follows: TGTGCCAGCAGCCAAGGGCGGGGCCTCTATGGCTACACCTTC. It codes for CASSQGRGLYGYTF.